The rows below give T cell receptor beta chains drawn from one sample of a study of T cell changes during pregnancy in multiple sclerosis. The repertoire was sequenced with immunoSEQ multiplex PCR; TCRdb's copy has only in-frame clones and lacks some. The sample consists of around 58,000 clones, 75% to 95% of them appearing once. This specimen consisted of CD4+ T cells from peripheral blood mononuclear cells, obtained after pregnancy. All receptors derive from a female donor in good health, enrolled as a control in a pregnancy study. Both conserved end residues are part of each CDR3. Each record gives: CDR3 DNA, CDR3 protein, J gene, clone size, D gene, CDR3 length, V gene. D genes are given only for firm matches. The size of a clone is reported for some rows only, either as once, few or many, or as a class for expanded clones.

DNA: TGTGCCAGCAGCTCCCAGCCCGGGAAAGAGACCCAGTACTTC; CDR3: CASSSQPGKETQYF; J: TRBJ2-5; size: NA; D: NA; length: 14; V: TRBV9
DNA: TGCGCCAGCAGCTTGGCATTAACAGGCGCCGCAGACGAGCAGTACTTC; CDR3: CASSLALTGAADEQYF; J: TRBJ2-7; size: NA; D: NA; length: 16; V: TRBV5-1
DNA: TGTGCCAGCAGTCGGGACTATTACGAGCAGTACTTC; CDR3: CASSRDYYEQYF; J: TRBJ2-7; size: NA; D: TRBD2; length: 12; V: TRBV6-6
DNA: TGTGCCAGCAGCCTGGGACAGGGACTCTTTGGCTACACCTTC; CDR3: CASSLGQGLFGYTF; J: TRBJ1-2; size: NA; D: TRBD1; length: 14; V: TRBV7-2
DNA: TGTGCCTGGAGTGTTTACAGGGGGGGCTACACCTTC; CDR3: CAWSVYRGGYTF; J: TRBJ1-2; size: once; D: TRBD1; length: 12; V: TRBV30
DNA: TGTGCCAGTAGTTTTGAACCGCGGCCCAACTATGGCTACACCTTC; CDR3: CASSFEPRPNYGYTF; J: TRBJ1-2; size: NA; D: NA; length: 15; V: TRBV19
DNA: TGTGCCAGCAGCCAAGACCTCACCGGGGAGCTGTTTTTT; CDR3: CASSQDLTGELFF; J: TRBJ2-2; size: NA; D: NA; length: 13; V: TRBV14
DNA: TGTGCCAGCAGCAGAACAGCTAACTATGGCTACACCTTC; CDR3: CASSRTANYGYTF; J: TRBJ1-2; size: once; D: NA; length: 13; V: TRBV6-5
DNA: TGTGCCAGCTCACCACTGAGACTCGTGGGGCAGGGCTCCTACAATGAGCAGTTCTTC; CDR3: CASSPLRLVGQGSYNEQFF; J: TRBJ2-1; size: NA; D: NA; length: 19; V: TRBV18
DNA: TGTGCCAGCAGGCCTACAGGGGGCTATCATGGCTACACCTTC; CDR3: CASRPTGGYHGYTF; J: TRBJ1-2; size: NA; D: TRBD1; length: 14; V: TRBV27
DNA: TGCGCCAGCAGCCCAGGCCCCCAGGGTAGCTCCTACAATGAGCAGTTCTTC; CDR3: CASSPGPQGSSYNEQFF; J: TRBJ2-1; size: NA; D: NA; length: 17; V: TRBV4-1
DNA: TGTGCCAGTAGTATAGCCGTTCAGGGAATTGGGCAGTTCTTC; CDR3: CASSIAVQGIGQFF; J: TRBJ2-1; size: NA; D: NA; length: 14; V: TRBV19
DNA: TGTGCCAGCAGTTCCTGGGACTCTTCGAAGACTGAAGCTTTCTTT; CDR3: CASSSWDSSKTEAFF; J: TRBJ1-1; size: few; D: NA; length: 15; V: TRBV6-5
DNA: TGTGCCTCTTCCCCCGGACGGGGTCAGAGAGGGGAGCAGTACTTC; CDR3: CASSPGRGQRGEQYF; J: TRBJ2-7; size: NA; D: NA; length: 15; V: TRBV19
DNA: TGTGCCAGCATAAGGACTAGCGGGAACAATGAGCAGTTCTTC; CDR3: CASIRTSGNNEQFF; J: TRBJ2-1; size: NA; D: TRBD2; length: 14; V: TRBV2
DNA: TGTGCCAGTAGTAACGCCCCGGGACAGAAATTCTACGAGCAGTACTTC; CDR3: CASSNAPGQKFYEQYF; J: TRBJ2-7; size: NA; D: TRBD1; length: 16; V: TRBV19
DNA: TGCGCCAGCAGCCAAGATTCGAAGGACAGCTATCTCGGCTTACCCTCTGGAAACACCATATATTTT; CDR3: CASSQDSKDSYLGLPSGNTIYF; J: TRBJ1-3; size: NA; D: NA; length: 22; V: TRBV4-3
DNA: TGTGCCAGCAGTGAAACATTCTCTGGGGCCAACGTCCTGACTTTC; CDR3: CASSETFSGANVLTF; J: TRBJ2-6; size: NA; D: NA; length: 15; V: TRBV25-1
DNA: TGTGCCAGCACCTGGGAGGGGGACGGTAATCAGCCCCAGCATTTT; CDR3: CASTWEGDGNQPQHF; J: TRBJ1-5; size: once; D: NA; length: 15; V: TRBV6-4
DNA: TGTGCCAGCAGCTCCTTTAGCGGGGGGGCCCCGGGCACGCAGTATTTT; CDR3: CASSSFSGGAPGTQYF; J: TRBJ2-3; size: NA; D: TRBD2; length: 16; V: TRBV28
DNA: TGCGCCAGCAGCCAAGAGAGCAGCCCAGGGGGGACCTACGAGCAGTACTTC; CDR3: CASSQESSPGGTYEQYF; J: TRBJ2-7; size: NA; D: NA; length: 17; V: TRBV4-1
DNA: TGTGCCAGCAGTTCCCAGAACACTGAAGCTTTCTTT; CDR3: CASSSQNTEAFF; J: TRBJ1-1; size: NA; D: NA; length: 12; V: TRBV6-6
DNA: TGTGCCAGCTCACTGGGACAGGGAAATGGCTACACCTTC; CDR3: CASSLGQGNGYTF; J: TRBJ1-2; size: NA; D: TRBD1; length: 13; V: TRBV18
DNA: TGTGCCAGCAGCTTAGCAGGACAGGGGCAAGAGACCCAGTACTTC; CDR3: CASSLAGQGQETQYF; J: TRBJ2-5; size: once; D: TRBD1; length: 15; V: TRBV7-2
DNA: TGTGCCAGCAGCCCCCAGGACAGGACCTACTATGGCTACACCTTC; CDR3: CASSPQDRTYYGYTF; J: TRBJ1-2; size: NA; D: TRBD1; length: 15; V: TRBV6-6
DNA: TGTGCCAGCAGCTATACGGGGATCAATCAGCCCCAGCATTTT; CDR3: CASSYTGINQPQHF; J: TRBJ1-5; size: NA; D: NA; length: 14; V: TRBV6-5
DNA: TGTGCCAGCAGCCCTGGACTAGCGGGCCAAGAGACCCAGTACTTC; CDR3: CASSPGLAGQETQYF; J: TRBJ2-5; size: NA; D: TRBD2; length: 15; V: TRBV5-4
DNA: TGTGCCAGCAGTCTCGAGACAGGTAACGAGCAGTACTTC; CDR3: CASSLETGNEQYF; J: TRBJ2-7; size: NA; D: NA; length: 13; V: TRBV2
DNA: TGTGCCAGCAGCGTTCGGGAATACTATGGCTACACCTTC; CDR3: CASSVREYYGYTF; J: TRBJ1-2; size: few; D: NA; length: 13; V: TRBV9
DNA: TGTGCCGGCCTTTCCTACAATGAGCAGTTCTTC; CDR3: CAGLSYNEQFF; J: TRBJ2-1; size: NA; D: NA; length: 11; V: TRBV30
DNA: TGTGCCAGTAGTGCCCCCGGGACAGGGGGCGTTGAAAAACTGTTTTTT; CDR3: CASSAPGTGGVEKLFF; J: TRBJ1-4; size: NA; D: TRBD1; length: 16; V: TRBV19
DNA: TGTGCCAGTAGGATGGGCAGGGGTGCCACTGAAGCTTTCTTT; CDR3: CASRMGRGATEAFF; J: TRBJ1-1; size: NA; D: NA; length: 14; V: TRBV19
DNA: TGTGCCAGTAGAACAGGGGGATCTGCCTATGGCTACACCTTC; CDR3: CASRTGGSAYGYTF; J: TRBJ1-2; size: few; D: TRBD1; length: 14; V: TRBV19
DNA: TGTGCCAGCAGTTTACAGGGAAGTTGGTACGAGCAGTACTTC; CDR3: CASSLQGSWYEQYF; J: TRBJ2-7; size: NA; D: NA; length: 14; V: TRBV27
DNA: TGCGCCAGCGCCGGGGGGGGACTAGCAGGCGAGCAGTACTTC; CDR3: CASAGGGLAGEQYF; J: TRBJ2-7; size: NA; D: TRBD2; length: 14; V: TRBV4-3
DNA: TGCGCCAGCAGCTTGGGGGAGAACTATGGCTACACCTTC; CDR3: CASSLGENYGYTF; J: TRBJ1-2; size: NA; D: NA; length: 13; V: TRBV5-1
DNA: TGTGCCAGCAGCTGGGAGGGGATTGAAACTGAAGCTTTCTTT; CDR3: CASSWEGIETEAFF; J: TRBJ1-1; size: NA; D: NA; length: 14; V: TRBV11-3
DNA: TGTGCCAGCAGCTCCACTGACAGGCTTGGAAACACCATATATTTT; CDR3: CASSSTDRLGNTIYF; J: TRBJ1-3; size: NA; D: NA; length: 15; V: TRBV9
DNA: TGTGCCAGCAGGTTTTCTGGAGAAGACTACGAGCAGTACTTC; CDR3: CASRFSGEDYEQYF; J: TRBJ2-7; size: NA; D: NA; length: 14; V: TRBV6-1
DNA: TGCAGCGTTGTAGTAACAGTCACTGAAGCTTTCTTT; CDR3: CSVVVTVTEAFF; J: TRBJ1-1; size: NA; D: NA; length: 12; V: TRBV29-1
DNA: TGTGCCAGCAGCGGCGGACAGACTAACTATGGCTACACCTTC; CDR3: CASSGGQTNYGYTF; J: TRBJ1-2; size: NA; D: NA; length: 14; V: TRBV9
DNA: TGCGCCAGCAGCTTGGGGGGGACAGGGACGCAAGAGACCCAGTACTTC; CDR3: CASSLGGTGTQETQYF; J: TRBJ2-5; size: NA; D: TRBD1; length: 16; V: TRBV5-1
DNA: TGTGCCAGCAGCGTAGGAGGGACAGGGGAGTACGAGCAGTACTTC; CDR3: CASSVGGTGEYEQYF; J: TRBJ2-7; size: NA; D: TRBD1; length: 15; V: TRBV9
DNA: TGTGCCAGCAGCCCGGGGAACTACGAGCAGTACTTC; CDR3: CASSPGNYEQYF; J: TRBJ2-7; size: NA; D: NA; length: 12; V: TRBV14
DNA: TGTGCCAGCAGCTTAGGGCAGGCGTTAAATGAAAAACTGTTTTTT; CDR3: CASSLGQALNEKLFF; J: TRBJ1-4; size: NA; D: NA; length: 15; V: TRBV11-3
DNA: TGCGCCAGCAGCTTGGACAGGGGAGGCGAGCAGTACTTC; CDR3: CASSLDRGGEQYF; J: TRBJ2-7; size: few; D: NA; length: 13; V: TRBV5-1
DNA: TGTGCCAGCAGCGTAGGGGTCCTACCGTACCGGGGAGTTGAGCAGTTCTTC; CDR3: CASSVGVLPYRGVEQFF; J: TRBJ2-1; size: NA; D: NA; length: 17; V: TRBV9
DNA: TGTGCCAGCAGCATTACAGGGGGAGCTGGAAACACCATATATTTT; CDR3: CASSITGGAGNTIYF; J: TRBJ1-3; size: NA; D: TRBD1; length: 15; V: TRBV7-3
DNA: TGTGCCAGCAGTCACGGACAGGGGTTTGACTATGGCTACACCTTC; CDR3: CASSHGQGFDYGYTF; J: TRBJ1-2; size: NA; D: TRBD1; length: 15; V: TRBV6-6
DNA: TGTATTGGAGAGGGCTACAATGAGCAGTTCTTC; CDR3: CIGEGYNEQFF; J: TRBJ2-1; size: NA; D: NA; length: 11; V: TRBV30
DNA: TGTGCCAGCAGCCCGTCGGACAGGGACTCCTACGAGCAGTACTTC; CDR3: CASSPSDRDSYEQYF; J: TRBJ2-7; size: NA; D: TRBD1; length: 15; V: TRBV9
DNA: TGTGCCAGCAGCTTCAGGAACTCTGGGGCCAACGTCCTGACTTTC; CDR3: CASSFRNSGANVLTF; J: TRBJ2-6; size: NA; D: NA; length: 15; V: TRBV7-2
DNA: TGTGCCTGGACCAGGGCTTATAGCAATCAGCCCCAGCATTTT; CDR3: CAWTRAYSNQPQHF; J: TRBJ1-5; size: NA; D: NA; length: 14; V: TRBV30
DNA: TGTGCCAGCAGCTTAGAGATAGGACAGCCGAGGAACGAGCAGTACTTC; CDR3: CASSLEIGQPRNEQYF; J: TRBJ2-7; size: NA; D: NA; length: 16; V: TRBV5-4